This entry features one TCR beta chain sequence. These data are taken from a study of T cell responses to AZD1222 COVID-19 vaccine. Libraries were prepared by immunoSEQ multiplex PCR; TCRdb keeps only in-frame clonotypes and omits some of them. Seen here are 150,000 to 200,000 clones, 75% to 95% observed once, and the top ten hold approximately 4.8%. The sequence came from an adult in good health. Specimen: peripheral blood, collected on day 0 of AZD1222 vaccination.

This chain's CDR3 is CASSRGTGDYNEQFF. The DNA for the CDR3 is TGTGCCAGCAGCCGCGGGACAGGGGATTACAATGAGCAGTTCTTC. The chain has TRBV28 and TRBJ2-1; 10 bases match TRBD1. Per germline, CDR1 MDHEN and CDR2 SYDVKM. This CDR3 has 15 residues. V was pared by 6 bases and J by 4 bases, with 6 bases of the junction left unmatched. The full variable domain, completed using reference TRBV28 and TRBJ2-1, is DVKVTQSSRYLVKRTGEKVFLECVQDMDHENMFWYRQDPGLGLRLIYFSYDVKMKEKGDIPEGYSVSREKKERFSLILESASTNQTSMYLCASSRGTGDYNEQFFGPGTRLTVL.